Following are 9 T cell receptor beta chains from one sample sequenced in a study of T cell responses to AZD1222 COVID-19 vaccine. Clones were sequenced by immunoSEQ multiplex PCR, and TCRdb holds only the in-frame ones, with some missing. Of 150,000 or so clones in the sample, around nine tenths were seen once. This material consisted of peripheral blood, taken 28 days after the second AZD1222 dose. The source of these receptors is an adult who received the AZD1222 COVID-19 vaccine.

The genes are TRBV15 and TRBJ1-1; no definite D call. Between the trimmed V and J ends, which lost 0 bases and 4 bases, there was a span of 15 bases. This CDR3 has 16 residues. CDR1 is LNHNV, CDR2 YYDKDF, per germline (reference sequence). CDR3: CATSRDLRGYGTEAFF. DNA for the CDR3: TGTGCCACCAGCAGAGATCTGAGAGGGTATGGCACTGAAGCTTTCTTT.

This chain connects TRBV19 to TRBJ1-2, with unresolved D. CDR1 is LNHDA and CDR2 is SQIVND in the germline V gene (reference sequence). The CDR3 consists of 8 residues. The CDR3 is CPMRGYTF. As DNA, the CDR3 is TGTCCGATGCGTGGCTACACCTTC. Complete variable domain (other parts from reference TRBV19 and TRBJ1-2): DGGITQSPKYLFRKEGQNVTLSCEQNLNHDAMYWYRQDPGQGLRLIYYSQIVNDFQKGDIAEGYSVSREKKESFPLTVTSAQKNPTAFYLCPMRGYTFGSGTRLTVV.

The chain employs TRBV6-5 and TRBJ1-2, with 8 bases that match TRBD1. V was pared by 0 bases and J by 8 bases, with 5 bases of the junction left unmatched. In germline, CDR1 is MNHEY, CDR2 SVGAGI. This CDR3 has 14 residues. CDR3 amino acids: CASSYSRQGYGYTF. The CDR3 bases are TGTGCCAGCAGTTACTCGAGACAGGGGTACGGCTACACCTTC.

This clone was seen a single time. Written as DNA, the CDR3 is TGTGCCAGCAGCTTTAGGGGAGACTACGAGCAGTACTTC. Residues: CASSFRGDYEQYF. The chain couples TRBV5-8 to TRBJ2-7; either TRBD1 or TRBD2 may supply D (5 bases each). Trimming removed 2 bases at V and 3 bases at J, with 9 bases between. There are 13 residues in the CDR3. Germline-derived CDR1 and CDR2 are SGHTS and YDEGEE.

The V call is TRBV7-2, the J call TRBJ2-5; no firm D call. This CDR3 has 15 residues. The ends were cut back, 7 bases at V and 5 bases at J, with 20 bases in the middle. Germline assignment: CDR1 SGHTA and CDR2 FQGNSA. CDR3 region: CASKYRYTGEETQYF. CDR3 DNA sequence: TGTGCCAGCAAATATAGGTACACCGGAGAGGAGACCCAGTACTTC.

This clone was recorded once. This chain joins TRBV27 and TRBJ1-1; D not resolved. Germline V gene sequence: CDR1 MNHEY, CDR2 SMNVEV (reference sequence). V dropped 5 bases and J dropped 4 bases, with 14 bases sitting between them. This CDR3 spans 14 amino acids. The CDR3 DNA is TGTGCCAGCAGTCCCTTGTTTGGGAGCACTGAAGCTTTCTTT. This sequence encodes CASSPLFGSTEAFF.

CDR3 sequence (DNA): TGTGCCAGCAGTTGGTCTAGGGACAGGGAGGCTTCACCCCTCCACTTT. It is translated as CASSWSRDREASPLHF. The rearrangement links TRBV6-5 to TRBJ1-6; TRBD1 matches at 9 bases. J gave up 9 bases and V 4 bases, and 10 bases lay outside the gene matches. Germline CDR1 and CDR2: MNHEY and SVGAGI. The CDR3 has 16 amino acids.

This clone was seen just once. This chain uses TRBV5-5 with TRBJ1-4, with D maybe TRBD1 (6 bases). The CDR3 has 15 residues. Germline CDR1 is SGHKS and CDR2 is YYEKEE (reference sequence). Trimming left V 4 bases short and J 1 base short, with 11 bases between. CDR3 coding DNA: TGTGCCAGCAGCCTCTCCAGGGGAACTAATGAAAAACTGTTTTTT. This encodes CASSLSRGTNEKLFF.

The gene calls are TRBV24-1 and TRBJ2-1; TRBD2 matches 10 bases. CDR3 length: 16 residues. V trimming: 1 base; J trimming: 8 bases; junction bases outside the gene matches: 7. Looked up from germline, CDR1 is KGHDR and CDR2 is SFDVKD. The CDR3 reads CATSDFSGRASDEQFF. CDR3 sequence (DNA): TGTGCCACCAGTGATTTCAGCGGGAGGGCCTCGGATGAGCAGTTCTTC.